The entry below describes one T cell receptor (beta chain). This sample is part of a study of blood T cell repertoires in COVID-19. Across the whole study: Some COVID-19 samples were acute and others convalescent; all came from the United States, Italy and Spain. T cells, B-cell-depleted T cells, or PBMCs supplied cDNA or gDNA.

The length of the CDR3 is 14 residues. In germline, CDR1 is SGHRS, CDR2 YFSETQ. J lost 13 bases, V lost 5 bases, and 9 bases had no gene match. Authors' analysis steps: The authors estimated nucleated cell counts from reference gene primer amplification. Sequenced by immunoSEQ multiplex PCR; TCRdb stores in-frame clones only, minus some. D and trimming were read from the DNA, whereas the V and J calls and clone size are those reported in that table. The data show under 350,000 clones, approximately 86% seen once. This TCR was sampled from a man between 65 and 79 years old with acute or convalescent COVID-19. J is TRBJ2-4 and V is TRBV5-1; 13 positions agree with TRBD2. The specimen was peripheral blood. In DNA, the CDR3 is TGCGCCAGCAGATCTGGGACTAGCGGGGAGCTACAGTACTTC. It yields the protein CASRSGTSGELQYF. The whole variable domain, remainder taken from reference TRBV5-1 and TRBJ2-4, is KAGVTQTPRYLIKTRGQQVTLSCSPISGHRSVSWYQQTPGQGLQFLFEYFSETQRNKGNFPGRFSGRQFSNSRSEMNVSTLELGDSALYLCASRSGTSGELQYFGAGTRLSVL.